This T cell receptor (beta chain) was recorded in a study of EBV T-cell therapy then PD-1 blockade in nasopharyngeal carcinoma. This sample's treatment: AdE1-LMPpoly-expanded autologous EBV-specific T-cell therapy followed by anti-PD-1 nivolumab. The V gene's germline CDR1 is SGHTS and CDR2 YDEGEE. Trimming removed 4 bases from V and 2 bases from J; junction bases left unmatched: 5. CDR3 length equals 15 residues. In regard to this clone: Its cognate antigen is unknown.

Using immunoSEQ multiplex PCR, the repertoire was profiled, and TCRdb retains in-frame clones only, with some absent. The repertoire holds roughly 19,000 clones, with roughly 84% as singletons. The input for sequencing was CD8+ T cells from blood, taken at roughly day 35 from a patient whose treatment included autologous EBV-specific T cells and nivolumab. This sequence joins TRBV5-8 and TRBJ2-1, with 8 positions matching TRBD1. This receptor was identified in a middle-aged man with nasopharyngeal carcinoma. The CDR3 coding sequence is TGTGCCAGCAGCCCGGACAGGGCCACCTACAATGAGCAGTTCTTC. Its protein product is CASSPDRATYNEQFF.